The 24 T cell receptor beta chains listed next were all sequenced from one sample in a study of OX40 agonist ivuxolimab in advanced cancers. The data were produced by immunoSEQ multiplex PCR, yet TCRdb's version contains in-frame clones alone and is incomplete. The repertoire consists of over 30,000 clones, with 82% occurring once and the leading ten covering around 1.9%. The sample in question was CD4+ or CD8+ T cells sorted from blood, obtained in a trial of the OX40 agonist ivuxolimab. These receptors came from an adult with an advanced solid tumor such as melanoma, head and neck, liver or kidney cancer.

CDR3 DNA sequence: TGTGCCAGCAGCTCGGCCGGGACAGGGTCCACAGATGGCTACACCTTC. Residues: CASSSAGTGSTDGYTF. This chain joins TRBV5-4 and TRBJ1-2; TRBD1 aligns across 9 bases. Trimming at V came to 3 bases and at J to 6 bases, leaving 12 bases not matched to a gene. The CDR3 is 16 amino acids. The germline V gene has CDR1 SGHNT and CDR2 YYREEE (reference sequence).

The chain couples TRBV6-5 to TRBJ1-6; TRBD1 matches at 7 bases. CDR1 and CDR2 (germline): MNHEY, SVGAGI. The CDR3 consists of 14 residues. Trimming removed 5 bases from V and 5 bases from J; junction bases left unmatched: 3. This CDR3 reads CASSRQGHNSPLHF. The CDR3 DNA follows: TGTGCCAGCAGTCGACAGGGACATAATTCACCCCTCCACTTT.

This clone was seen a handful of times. The CDR3 coding sequence is TGTGCCAGCAGCAATGGGGGCATACAGGGGGCCAAAAACATTCAGTACTTC. Residues: CASSNGGIQGAKNIQYF. The chain recombines TRBV21-1 with TRBJ2-4; TRBD1 is taken as the D call from the table, unchecked against the DNA. TRBV21-1 counts as a pseudogene. The CDR3 runs to 17 residues.

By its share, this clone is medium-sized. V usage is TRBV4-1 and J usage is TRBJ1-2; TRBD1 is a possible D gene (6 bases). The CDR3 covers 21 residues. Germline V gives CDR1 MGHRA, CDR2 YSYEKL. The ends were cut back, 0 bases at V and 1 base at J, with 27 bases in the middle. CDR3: CASSQDGPREQGRYGNYGYTF. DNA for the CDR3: TGCGCCAGCAGCCAAGATGGTCCCAGGGAACAGGGCCGCTATGGTAACTATGGCTACACCTTC.

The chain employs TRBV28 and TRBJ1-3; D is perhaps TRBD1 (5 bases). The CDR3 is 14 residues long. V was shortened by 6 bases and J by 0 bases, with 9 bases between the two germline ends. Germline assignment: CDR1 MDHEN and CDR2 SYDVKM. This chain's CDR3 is CASSPGASGNTIYF. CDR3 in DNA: TGTGCCAGCAGCCCCGGGGCCTCTGGAAACACCATATATTTT.

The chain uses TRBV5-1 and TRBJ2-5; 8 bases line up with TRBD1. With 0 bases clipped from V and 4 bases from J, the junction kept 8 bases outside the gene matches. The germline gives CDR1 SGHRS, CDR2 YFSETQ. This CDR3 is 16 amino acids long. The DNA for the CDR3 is TGCGCCAGCAGCTTGGTTGGACAGGGTTTTTCAGAGACCCAGTACTTC. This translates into CASSLVGQGFSETQYF.

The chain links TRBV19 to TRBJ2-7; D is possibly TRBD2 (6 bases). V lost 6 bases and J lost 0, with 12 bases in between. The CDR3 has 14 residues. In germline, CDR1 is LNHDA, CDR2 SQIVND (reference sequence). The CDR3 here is CASSGTFFSYEQYF. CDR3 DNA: TGTGCCAGTAGCGGGACTTTTTTCTCCTACGAGCAGTACTTC.

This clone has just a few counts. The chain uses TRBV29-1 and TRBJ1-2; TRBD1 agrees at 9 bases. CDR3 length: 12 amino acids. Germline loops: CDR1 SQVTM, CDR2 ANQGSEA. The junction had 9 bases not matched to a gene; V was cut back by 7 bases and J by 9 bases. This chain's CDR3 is CSAGGQGTSYTF. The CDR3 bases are TGCAGCGCAGGGGGACAGGGTACGAGCTACACCTTC.

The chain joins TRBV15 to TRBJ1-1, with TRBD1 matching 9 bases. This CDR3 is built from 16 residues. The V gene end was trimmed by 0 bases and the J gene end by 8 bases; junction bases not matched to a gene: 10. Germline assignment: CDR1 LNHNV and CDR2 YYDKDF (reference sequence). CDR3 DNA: TGTGCCACCAGCAGAGATAAGGGGGGGACAGGGCCCGAAGCTTTCTTT. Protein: CATSRDKGGTGPEAFF.

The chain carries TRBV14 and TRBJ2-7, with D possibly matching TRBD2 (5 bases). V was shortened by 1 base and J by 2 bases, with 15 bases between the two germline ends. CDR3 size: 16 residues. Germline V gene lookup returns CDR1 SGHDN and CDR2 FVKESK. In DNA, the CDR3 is TGTGCCAGCAGCCAAGTTCCCTACCAGCGGACCTACGAGCAGTACTTC. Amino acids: CASSQVPYQRTYEQYF.

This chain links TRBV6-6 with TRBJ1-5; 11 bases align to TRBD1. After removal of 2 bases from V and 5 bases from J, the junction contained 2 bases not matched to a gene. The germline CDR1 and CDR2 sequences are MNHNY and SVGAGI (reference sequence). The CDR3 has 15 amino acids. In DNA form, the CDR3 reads TGTGCCAGCAGTTACCCGGGACAGGGGGATCAGCCCCAGCATTTT. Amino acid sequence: CASSYPGQGDQPQHF.

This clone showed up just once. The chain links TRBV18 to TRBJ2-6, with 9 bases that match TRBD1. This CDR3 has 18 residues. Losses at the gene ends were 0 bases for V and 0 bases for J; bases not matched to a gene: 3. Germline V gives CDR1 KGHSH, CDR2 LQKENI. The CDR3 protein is CASSPPGQGLSGANVLTF. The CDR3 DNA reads TGTGCCAGCTCACCACCGGGACAGGGCCTCTCTGGGGCCAACGTCCTGACTTTC.

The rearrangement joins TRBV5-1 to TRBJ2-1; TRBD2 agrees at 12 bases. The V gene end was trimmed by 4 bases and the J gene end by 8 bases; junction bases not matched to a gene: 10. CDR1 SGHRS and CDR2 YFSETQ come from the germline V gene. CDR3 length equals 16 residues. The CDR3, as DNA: TGCGCCAGCAGCCAGACTAGCGGGGGCCCGGGGGATGAGCAGTTCTTC. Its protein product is CASSQTSGGPGDEQFF. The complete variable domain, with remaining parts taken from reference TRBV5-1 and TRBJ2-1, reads KAGVTQTPRYLIKTRGQQVTLSCSPISGHRSVSWYQQTPGQGLQFLFEYFSETQRNKGNFPGRFSGRQFSNSRSEMNVSTLELGDSALYLCASSQTSGGPGDEQFFGPGTRLTVL.

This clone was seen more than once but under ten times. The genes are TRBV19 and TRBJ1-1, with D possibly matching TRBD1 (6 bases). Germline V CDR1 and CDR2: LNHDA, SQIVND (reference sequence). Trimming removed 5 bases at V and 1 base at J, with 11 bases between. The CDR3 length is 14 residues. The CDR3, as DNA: TGTGCCAGTAGTCTCAGGGGACAGAACACTGAAGCTTTCTTT. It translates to CASSLRGQNTEAFF.

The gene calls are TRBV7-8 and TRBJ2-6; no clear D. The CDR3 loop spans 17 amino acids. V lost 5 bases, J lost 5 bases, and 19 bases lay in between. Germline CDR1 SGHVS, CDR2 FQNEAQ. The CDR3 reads CASSGDDPQSRANVLTF. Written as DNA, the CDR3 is TGTGCCAGCAGCGGGGATGACCCACAAAGTCGGGCCAACGTCCTGACTTTC.

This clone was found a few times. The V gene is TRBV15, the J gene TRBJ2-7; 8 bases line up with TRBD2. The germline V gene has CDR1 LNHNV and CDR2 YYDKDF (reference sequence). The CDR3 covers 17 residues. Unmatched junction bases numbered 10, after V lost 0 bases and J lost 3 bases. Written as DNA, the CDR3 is TGTGCCACCAGCAGAGATAGCTCGGCGGGGGGTCTCTACGAGCAGTACTTC. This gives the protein CATSRDSSAGGLYEQYF. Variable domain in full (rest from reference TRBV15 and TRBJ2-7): DAMVIQNPRYQVTQFGKPVTLSCSQTLNHNVMYWYQQKSSQAPKLLFHYYDKDFNNEADTPDNFQSRRPNTSFCFLDIRSPGLGDTAMYLCATSRDSSAGGLYEQYFGPGTRLTVT.

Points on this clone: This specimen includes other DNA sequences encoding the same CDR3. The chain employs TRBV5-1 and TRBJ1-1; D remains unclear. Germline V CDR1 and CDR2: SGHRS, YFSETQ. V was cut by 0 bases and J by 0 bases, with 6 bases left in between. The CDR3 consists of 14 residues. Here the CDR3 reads CASSLDGMNTEAFF. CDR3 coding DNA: TGCGCCAGCAGCTTGGATGGGATGAACACTGAAGCTTTCTTT.

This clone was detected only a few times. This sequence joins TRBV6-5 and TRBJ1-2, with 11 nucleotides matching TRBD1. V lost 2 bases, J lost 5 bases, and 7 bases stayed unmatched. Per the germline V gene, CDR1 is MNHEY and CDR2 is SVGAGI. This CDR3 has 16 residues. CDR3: CASSYVRTGGGYGYTF. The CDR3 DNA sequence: TGTGCCAGCAGTTACGTCCGGACAGGGGGCGGGTATGGCTACACCTTC.

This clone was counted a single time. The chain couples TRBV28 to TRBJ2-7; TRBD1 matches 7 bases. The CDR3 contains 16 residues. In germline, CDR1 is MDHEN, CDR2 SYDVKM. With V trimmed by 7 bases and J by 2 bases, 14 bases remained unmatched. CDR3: CASTLTTGARPYEQYF. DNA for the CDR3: TGTGCCAGCACCCTTACCACAGGGGCCCGGCCCTACGAGCAGTACTTC.

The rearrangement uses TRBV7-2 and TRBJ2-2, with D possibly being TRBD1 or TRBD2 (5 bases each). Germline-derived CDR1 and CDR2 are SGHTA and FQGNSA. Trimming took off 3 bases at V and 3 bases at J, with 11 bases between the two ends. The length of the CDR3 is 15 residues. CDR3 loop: CASSFGAGYTGELFF. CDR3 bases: TGTGCCAGCAGCTTCGGGGCAGGGTACACCGGGGAGCTGTTTTTT.

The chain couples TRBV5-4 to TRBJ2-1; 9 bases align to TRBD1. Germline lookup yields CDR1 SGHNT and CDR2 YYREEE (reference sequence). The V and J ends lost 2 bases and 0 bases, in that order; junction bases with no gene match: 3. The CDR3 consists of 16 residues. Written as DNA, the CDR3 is TGTGCCAGCAGCTTACAGGGGGCTAGCTCCTACAATGAGCAGTTCTTC. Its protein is CASSLQGASSYNEQFF.

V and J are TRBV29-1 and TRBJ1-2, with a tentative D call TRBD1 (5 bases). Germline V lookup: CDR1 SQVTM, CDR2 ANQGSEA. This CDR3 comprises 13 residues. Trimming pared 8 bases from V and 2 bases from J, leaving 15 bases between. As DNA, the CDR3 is TGCAGCACAACAGGAAACCAAAACTATGGCTACACCTTC. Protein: CSTTGNQNYGYTF.

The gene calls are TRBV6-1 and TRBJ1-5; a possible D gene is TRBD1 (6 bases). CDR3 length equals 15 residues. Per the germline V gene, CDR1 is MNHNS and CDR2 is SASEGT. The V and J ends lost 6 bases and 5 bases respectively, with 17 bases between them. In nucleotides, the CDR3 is TGTGCCAGCAGCCGCAGGGGCTCTAGGGATCAGCCCCAGCATTTT. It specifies CASSRRGSRDQPQHF.

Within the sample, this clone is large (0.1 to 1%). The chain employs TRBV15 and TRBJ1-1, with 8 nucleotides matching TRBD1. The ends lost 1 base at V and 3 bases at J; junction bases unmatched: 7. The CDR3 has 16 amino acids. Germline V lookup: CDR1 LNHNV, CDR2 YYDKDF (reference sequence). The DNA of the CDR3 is TGTGCCACCAGCAGAGGGCGAGACAGGGGCGACACTGAAGCTTTCTTT. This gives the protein CATSRGRDRGDTEAFF. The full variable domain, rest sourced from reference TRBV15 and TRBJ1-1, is DAMVIQNPRYQVTQFGKPVTLSCSQTLNHNVMYWYQQKSSQAPKLLFHYYDKDFNNEADTPDNFQSRRPNTSFCFLDIRSPGLGDTAMYLCATSRGRDRGDTEAFFGQGTRLTVV.